This TCR beta chain was recorded in a study of T cell repertoires in cytomegalovirus infection. The study's findings and limits: The response measured ex vivo was dominated by TCR beta clonotypes (HLA-C-restricted and CMV-specific).

TCRdb passed the reads through MiXCR, listing each CDR3 protein once. The profile shows about 120,000 distinct CDR3 sequences, 9.5% to 13% of them singletons. This clonotype was counted at least ten times. Its antigen is undetermined. This CDR3 comprises 13 residues. V was clipped by 0 bases and J by 7 bases, with 4 bases between them. Germline V gene sequence: CDR1 LNHNV, CDR2 YYDKDF (reference sequence). The J gene is TRBJ1-6, the V gene TRBV15; no clear D gene. The sequence derives from a human donor in good health (CMV status not recorded). Some clones in this sample may be carry-over from other donors' samples. The sample was PBMCs, sequenced either directly or after in vitro stimulation (not recorded which). The CDR3: CATSREPNSPLHF. The CDR3 nucleotides are TGTGCCACCAGCAGAGAGCCGAATTCACCCCTCCACTTT.